The T cell receptor (beta chain) described here comes from a study of yellow fever vaccine responses in identical twins. As concerns this clonotype: Its antigen is not identified.

TCRdb called the RT-PCR reads again in MiXCR, with one record for every CDR3 protein. This table has over 15,000 distinct CDR3 sequences, about 56% appearing once. V lost 5 bases to trimming and J lost 1 base, with 5 bases between them. The CDR3 contains 12 residues. CDR1 is SGHTA and CDR2 is FQGNSA in the germline V gene. The study, taken as a whole, reports: Convergence reportedly seemed to mark part of the twins' vaccine T cell response, with personalization marking the rest.

This sequence was found in a woman aged 18-29 years who received the yellow fever vaccine. The sequences come from T cells from blood (PBMCs), unsorted or a sorted subset (not recorded which), collected before or after yellow fever vaccination (not recorded which). The chain employs TRBV7-2 and TRBJ2-5; D remains unclear. The CDR3 protein is CASSPIQETQYF. The CDR3 DNA reads TGTGCCAGCAGCCCCATCCAAGAGACCCAGTACTTC.